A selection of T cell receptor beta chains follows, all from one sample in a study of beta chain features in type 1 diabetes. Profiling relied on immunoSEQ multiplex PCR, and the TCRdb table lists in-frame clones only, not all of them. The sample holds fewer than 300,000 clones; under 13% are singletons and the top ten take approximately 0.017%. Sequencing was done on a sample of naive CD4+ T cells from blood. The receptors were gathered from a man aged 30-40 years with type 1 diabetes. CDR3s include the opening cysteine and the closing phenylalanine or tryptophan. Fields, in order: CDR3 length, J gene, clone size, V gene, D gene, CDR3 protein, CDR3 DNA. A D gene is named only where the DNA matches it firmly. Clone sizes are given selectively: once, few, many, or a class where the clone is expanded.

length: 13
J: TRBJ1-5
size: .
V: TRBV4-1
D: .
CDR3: CASSPQGGQPQHF
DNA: TGCGCCAGCAGCCCACAGGGTGGGCAGCCCCAGCATTTT

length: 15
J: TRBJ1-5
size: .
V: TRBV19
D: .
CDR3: CASSYDRNSNQPQHF
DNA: TGTGCCAGTAGTTACGACAGGAATAGCAATCAGCCCCAGCATTTT

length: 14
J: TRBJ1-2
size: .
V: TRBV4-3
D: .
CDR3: CASSQGSAGDGYTF
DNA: TGCGCCAGCAGCCAAGGGTCTGCAGGGGATGGCTACACCTTC

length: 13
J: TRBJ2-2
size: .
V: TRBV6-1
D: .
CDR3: CASSTGGAGELFF
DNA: TGTGCCAGCAGTACAGGGGGGGCCGGGGAGCTGTTTTTT

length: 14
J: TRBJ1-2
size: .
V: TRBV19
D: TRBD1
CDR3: CASGFDRGSYGYTF
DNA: TGTGCCAGCGGATTCGACAGGGGATCCTATGGCTACACCTTC

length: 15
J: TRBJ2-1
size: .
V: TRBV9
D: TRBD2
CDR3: CASSVGAGGDNEQFF
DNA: TGTGCCAGCAGCGTAGGTGCGGGGGGGGACAATGAGCAGTTCTTC

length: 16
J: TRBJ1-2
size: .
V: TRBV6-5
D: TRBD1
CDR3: CASSYSWGRGNYGYTF
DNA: TGTGCCAGCAGTTACTCGTGGGGCAGGGGGAACTATGGCTACACCTTC

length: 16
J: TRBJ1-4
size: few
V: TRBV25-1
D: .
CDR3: CASSELGDATNEKLFF
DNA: TGTGCCAGCAGTGAACTTGGAGATGCAACTAATGAAAAACTGTTTTTT

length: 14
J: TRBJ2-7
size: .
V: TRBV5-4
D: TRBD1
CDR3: CASTSGQTPYEQYF
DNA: TGTGCCAGCACTTCGGGACAGACCCCCTACGAGCAGTACTTC

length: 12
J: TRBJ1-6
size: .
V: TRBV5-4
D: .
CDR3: CASSNSSIPLHF
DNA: TGTGCCAGCAGCAACTCCTCGATACCCCTCCACTTT

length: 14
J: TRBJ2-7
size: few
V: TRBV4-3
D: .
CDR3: CASSQEFGGREQYF
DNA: TGCGCCAGCAGCCAAGAATTCGGAGGTCGGGAGCAGTACTTC

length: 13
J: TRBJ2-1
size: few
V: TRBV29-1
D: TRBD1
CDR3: CSAVGQTYNEQFF
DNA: TGCAGCGCTGTGGGACAGACCTACAATGAGCAGTTCTTC

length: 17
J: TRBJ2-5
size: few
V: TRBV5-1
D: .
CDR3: CASSSRPQNHRVETQYF
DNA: TGCGCCAGCAGCTCGCGGCCCCAAAACCACCGGGTGGAGACCCAGTACTTC

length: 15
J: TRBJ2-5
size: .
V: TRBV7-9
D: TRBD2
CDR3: CASSLRLAEKETQYF
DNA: TGTGCCAGCAGCTTAAGGCTAGCGGAAAAAGAGACCCAGTACTTC

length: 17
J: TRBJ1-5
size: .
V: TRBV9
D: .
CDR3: CASSVIRKRMGGQPQHF
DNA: TGTGCCAGCAGCGTAATCAGAAAGCGGATGGGAGGTCAGCCCCAGCATTTT

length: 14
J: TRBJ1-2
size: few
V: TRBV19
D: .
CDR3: CASRLRETVYGYTF
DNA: TGTGCCAGTAGGCTCAGGGAAACAGTCTATGGCTACACCTTC

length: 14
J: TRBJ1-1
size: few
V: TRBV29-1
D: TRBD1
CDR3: CSVGVDRVRAEAFF
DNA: TGCAGCGTTGGGGTGGACAGGGTCCGAGCTGAAGCTTTCTTT

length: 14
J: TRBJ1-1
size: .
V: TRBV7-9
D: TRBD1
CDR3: CASDVGQGGTEAFF
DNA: TGTGCCAGCGATGTGGGACAGGGAGGTACTGAAGCTTTCTTT

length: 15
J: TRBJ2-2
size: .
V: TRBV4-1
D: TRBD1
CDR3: CASSQADRADGELFF
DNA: TGCGCCAGCAGCCAGGCGGACAGGGCGGACGGGGAGCTGTTTTTT

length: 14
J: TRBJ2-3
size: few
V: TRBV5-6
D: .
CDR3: CASSGSRGADTQYF
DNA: TGTGCCAGCAGCGGGTCCAGGGGAGCAGATACGCAGTATTTT

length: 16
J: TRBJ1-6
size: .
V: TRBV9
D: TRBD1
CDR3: CASSGSSGGIDSPLHF
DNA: TGTGCCAGCAGCGGCTCATCAGGGGGCATTGATTCACCCCTCCACTTT

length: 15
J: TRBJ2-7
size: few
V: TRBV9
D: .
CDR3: CASSVGEGSSYEQYF
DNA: TGTGCCAGCAGCGTAGGCGAGGGCAGCTCCTACGAGCAGTACTTC

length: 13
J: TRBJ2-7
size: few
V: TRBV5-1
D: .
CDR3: CASSVLDLHEQYF
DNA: TGCGCCAGCAGCGTACTGGACTTGCACGAGCAGTACTTC

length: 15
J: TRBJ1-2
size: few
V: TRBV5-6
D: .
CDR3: CASSSPRRTNYGYTF
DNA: TGTGCCAGCAGCTCTCCGCGGCGGACTAACTATGGCTACACCTTC

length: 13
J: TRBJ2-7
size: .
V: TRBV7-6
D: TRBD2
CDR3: CASSPTAGGEQYF
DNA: TGTGCCAGCAGCCCTACAGCGGGGGGGGAGCAGTACTTC

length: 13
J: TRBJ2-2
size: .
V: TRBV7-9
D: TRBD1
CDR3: CASSPPIRGPEKF
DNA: TGTGCCAGCAGCCCGCCGATCAGGGGGCCGGAGAAGTTT

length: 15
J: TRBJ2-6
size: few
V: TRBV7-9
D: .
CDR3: CASTSTDRGANVLTF
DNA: TGTGCCAGCACCTCCACAGACCGTGGGGCCAACGTCCTGACTTTC

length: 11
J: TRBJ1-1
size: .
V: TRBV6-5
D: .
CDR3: CASSQYTEAFF
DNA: TGTGCCAGCAGTCAGTACACTGAAGCTTTCTTT

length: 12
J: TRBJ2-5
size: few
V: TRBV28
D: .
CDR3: CASSTSGETQYF
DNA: .

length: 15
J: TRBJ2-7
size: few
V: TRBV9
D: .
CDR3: CASSGELRGYGEQYF
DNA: TGTGCCAGCAGCGGAGAACTCCGGGGTTACGGCGAGCAGTACTTC

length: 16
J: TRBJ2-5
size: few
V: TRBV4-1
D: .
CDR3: CASSQDSAGRGETQYF
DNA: TGCGCCAGCAGCCAAGATTCCGCAGGAAGAGGGGAGACCCAGTACTTC

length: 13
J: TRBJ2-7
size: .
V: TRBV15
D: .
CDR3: CATALLRGYEQYF
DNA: TGTGCCACCGCTCTCCTTCGGGGCTACGAGCAGTACTTC

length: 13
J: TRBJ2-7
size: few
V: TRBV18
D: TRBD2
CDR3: CASSPTSGYEQYF
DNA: TGTGCCAGCTCACCGACTAGCGGCTACGAGCAGTACTTC

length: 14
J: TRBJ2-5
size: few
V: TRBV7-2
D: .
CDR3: CASSLYTLQETQYF
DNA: TGTGCCAGCAGCTTATACACATTACAAGAGACCCAGTACTTC

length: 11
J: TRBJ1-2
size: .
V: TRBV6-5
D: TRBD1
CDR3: CASRGTGGYTF
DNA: TGTGCCAGCAGAGGGACAGGTGGCTACACCTTC

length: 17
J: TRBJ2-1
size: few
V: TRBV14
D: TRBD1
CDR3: CASSPWDSPAEANEQFF
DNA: TGTGCCAGCAGCCCCTGGGACAGCCCCGCCGAAGCAAATGAGCAGTTCTTC

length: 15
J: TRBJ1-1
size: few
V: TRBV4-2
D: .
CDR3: CASSQDPSGNTEAFF
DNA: TGTGCCAGCAGCCAAGATCCCTCGGGGAACACTGAAGCTTTCTTT

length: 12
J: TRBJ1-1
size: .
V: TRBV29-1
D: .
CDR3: CSVEGGNTEAFF
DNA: TGCAGCGTTGAAGGAGGGAACACTGAAGCTTTCTTT

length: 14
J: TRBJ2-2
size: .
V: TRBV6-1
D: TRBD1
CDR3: CASSGQGIAGELFF
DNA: TGTGCCAGCAGCGGACAGGGGATCGCCGGGGAGCTGTTTTTT

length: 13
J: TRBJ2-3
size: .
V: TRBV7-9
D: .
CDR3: CASSLQGTDTQYF
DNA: TGTGCCAGCAGCTTACAGGGGACAGATACGCAGTATTTT

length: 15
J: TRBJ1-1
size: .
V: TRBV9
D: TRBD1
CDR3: CASSPRTGRTSEAFF
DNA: TGTGCCAGCAGCCCGCGGACAGGGCGAACATCTGAAGCTTTCTTT

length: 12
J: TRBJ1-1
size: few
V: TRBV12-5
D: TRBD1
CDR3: CASGLDRGEAFF
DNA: TGTGCTAGTGGTTTGGACAGGGGTGAAGCTTTCTTT

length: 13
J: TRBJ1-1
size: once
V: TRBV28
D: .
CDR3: CASSFRGNTEAFF
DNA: TGTGCCAGCAGTTTTCGGGGGAACACTGAAGCTTTCTTT

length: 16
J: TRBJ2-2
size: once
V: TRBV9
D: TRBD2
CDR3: CASSATTSGWTGELFF
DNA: TGTGCCAGCAGCGCCACGACTAGCGGATGGACCGGGGAGCTGTTTTTT

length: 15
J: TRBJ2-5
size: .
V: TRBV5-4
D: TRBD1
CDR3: CASSRRDRAGETQYF
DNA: TGTGCCAGCAGCCGCCGGGACAGAGCAGGGGAGACCCAGTACTTC

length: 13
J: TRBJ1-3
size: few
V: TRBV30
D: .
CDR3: CAWSVGGGNTIYF
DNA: TGTGCCTGGAGTGTGGGGGGTGGAAACACCATATATTTT

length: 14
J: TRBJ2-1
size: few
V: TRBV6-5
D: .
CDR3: CASSYGGSYNEQFF
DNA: TGTGCCAGCAGTTACGGCGGCTCCTACAATGAGCAGTTCTTC

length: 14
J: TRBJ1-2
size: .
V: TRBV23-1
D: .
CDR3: CASSQPTGEDGYTF
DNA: TGCGCCAGCAGTCAACCGACAGGTGAAGATGGCTACACCTTC

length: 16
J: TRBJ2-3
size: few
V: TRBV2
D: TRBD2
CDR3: CASSEARRGGPDTQYF
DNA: TGTGCCAGCAGTGAAGCGCGGCGGGGGGGCCCCGATACGCAGTATTTT

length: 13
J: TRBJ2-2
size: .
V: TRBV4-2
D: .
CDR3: CASSPAGTGELFF
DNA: TGTGCCAGCAGCCCAGCAGGCACCGGGGAGCTGTTTTTT

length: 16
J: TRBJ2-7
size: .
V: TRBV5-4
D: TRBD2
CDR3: CASSRKTSGSYNEQYF
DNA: TGTGCCAGCAGCCGGAAGACTAGCGGATCTTATAACGAGCAGTACTTC

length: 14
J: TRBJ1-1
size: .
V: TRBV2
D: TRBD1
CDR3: CASRWDSSNTEAFF
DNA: TGTGCCAGCAGGTGGGACAGCTCTAACACTGAAGCTTTCTTT

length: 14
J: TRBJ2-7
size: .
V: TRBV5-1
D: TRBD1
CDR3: CASSLGDRSYEQYF
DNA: TGCGCCAGCAGCTTGGGGGACAGGTCCTACGAGCAGTACTTC

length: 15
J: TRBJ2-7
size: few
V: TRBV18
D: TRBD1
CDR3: CASSPPTGGTYEQYF
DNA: TGTGCCAGCTCACCCCCGACAGGGGGTACCTACGAGCAGTACTTC

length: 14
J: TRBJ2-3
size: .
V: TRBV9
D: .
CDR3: CASTLGGVTDTQYF
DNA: TGTGCCAGCACACTGGGCGGGGTGACAGATACGCAGTATTTT